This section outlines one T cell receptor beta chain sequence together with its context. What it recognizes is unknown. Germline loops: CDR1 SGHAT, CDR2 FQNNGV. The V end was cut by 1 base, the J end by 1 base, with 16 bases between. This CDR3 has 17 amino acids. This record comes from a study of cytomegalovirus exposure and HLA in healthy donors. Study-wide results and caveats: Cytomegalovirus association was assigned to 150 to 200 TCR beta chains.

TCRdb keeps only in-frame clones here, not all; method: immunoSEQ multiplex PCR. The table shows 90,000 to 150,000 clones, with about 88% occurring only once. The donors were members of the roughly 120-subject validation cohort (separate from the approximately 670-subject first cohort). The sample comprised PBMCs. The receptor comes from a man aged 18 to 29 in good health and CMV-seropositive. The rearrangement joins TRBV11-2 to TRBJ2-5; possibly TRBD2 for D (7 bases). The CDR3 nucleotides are TGTGCCAGCAGCTTAGTCGGGGGGCAGCGTGGCCAAGAGACCCAGTACTTC. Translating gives CASSLVGGQRGQETQYF.